This TCR beta chain was recorded in a study of blood T cell repertoires in COVID-19. Study-wide context: Some COVID-19 samples were acute and others convalescent; all came from the United States, Italy and Spain.

Authors' processing steps: Estimated nucleated cell counts came from reference gene primer amplification. Profiling relied on immunoSEQ multiplex PCR, and the TCRdb table lists in-frame clones only, not all of them. V, J and clone size reflect that table, while D and trimming were determined from the DNA. This repertoire shows about 190,000 clones, about 88% found once; its top ten account for approximately 1.1%. The sequence came from a man under 40 with acute or convalescent COVID-19. Sequencing was done on a sample of peripheral blood.

The CDR3 is CASSSTGQYNTDTQYF. CDR3 DNA sequence: TGTGCCAGCAGCTCGACGGGACAGTACAACACAGATACGCAGTATTTT. This chain links TRBV11-1 with TRBJ2-3; 7 bases align to TRBD1. From germline, CDR1 is SGHAT and CDR2 FQDESV (reference sequence). The CDR3 consists of 16 residues. The V and J ends lost 4 bases and 2 bases, in that order; junction bases with no gene match: 9. Using reference TRBV11-1 and TRBJ2-3 for the parts outside the CDR3, the full variable domain is EAEVAQSPRYKITEKSQAVAFWCDPISGHATLYWYRQILGQGPELLVQFQDESVVDDSQLPKDRFSAERLKGVDSTLKIQPAELGDSAMYLCASSSTGQYNTDTQYFGPGTRLTVL.